Listed here are 22 T cell receptor beta chains from one sample, sequenced in a study of blood T cell repertoires in COVID-19. The protocol was immunoSEQ multiplex PCR, while the TCRdb copy is restricted to in-frame clones and leaves out a portion. The sample yields 300,000 to 400,000 clones, about 90% seen once. The specimen was peripheral blood. All receptors come from a woman aged 25 to 39 with COVID-19, enrolled during active disease.

The CDR3 DNA is TGCGCCAGCAGCCCGACAGGGGGTCTGGTCTATGGCTACACCTTC. As protein: CASSPTGGLVYGYTF. The chain is built from TRBV5-1 and TRBJ1-2; TRBD1 matches 9 bases. This CDR3 region has 15 residues. The germline CDR1 and CDR2 sequences are SGHRS and YFSETQ. V shed 4 bases, J shed 4 bases, and the junction held 8 bases outside the gene matches. Full variable domain (rest looked up from reference TRBV5-1 and TRBJ1-2): KAGVTQTPRYLIKTRGQQVTLSCSPISGHRSVSWYQQTPGQGLQFLFEYFSETQRNKGNFPGRFSGRQFSNSRSEMNVSTLELGDSALYLCASSPTGGLVYGYTFGSGTRLTVV.

This clone was found once. The V call is TRBV27, the J call TRBJ2-7; no definite D call. The CDR3 runs 15 residues. The germline V gene has CDR1 MNHEY and CDR2 SMNVEV (reference sequence). V was pared by 6 bases and J by 3 bases, with 18 bases between. The CDR3 spells CASRIDPYTGYEQYF. Here the CDR3 DNA reads TGTGCCAGCAGGATAGACCCTTACACGGGCTACGAGCAGTACTTC.

This clone appeared a few times. The rearrangement joins TRBV3-1 (or the pseudogene TRBV3-2) to TRBJ1-6; D gene unclear. CDR3 length equals 15 residues. Germline CDR1 and CDR2: LGHDT and YNNKEL (reference sequence). V lost 1 base, J lost 8 bases, and 12 bases lay in between. The CDR3 DNA sequence: TGTGCCAGCAGCCAAGGGGCGAACGGGGATTCACCCCTCCACTTT. Its translation is CASSQGANGDSPLHF.

This chain uses TRBV10-3 with TRBJ1-5; D remains unclear. V was shortened by 6 bases and J by 1 base, with 7 bases between the two germline ends. The CDR3 has 13 residues. Germline V gene data show CDR1 as ENHRY and CDR2 as SYGVKD. The CDR3, as DNA: TGTGCCATCAGGCGCGGGAGCAATCAGCCCCAGCATTTT. This sequence encodes CAIRRGSNQPQHF.

The chain joins TRBV4-2 to TRBJ2-3; 15 bases line up with TRBD2. Germline CDR1 reads LGHNA; CDR2 reads YNFKEQ. This CDR3 comprises 22 residues. Germline trimming cut 0 bases from V and 1 base from J; bases unmatched to any gene: 14. CDR3 loop: CASSQDISPGLAGGLGTDTQYF. The CDR3 bases are TGTGCCAGCAGCCAAGATATATCGCCGGGACTAGCGGGGGGCCTAGGCACAGATACGCAGTATTTT.

The chain joins TRBV24-1 to TRBJ2-3; 15 positions agree with TRBD2. CDR1 KGHDR and CDR2 SFDVKD come from the germline V gene. This CDR3 spans 17 amino acids. The trim removed 5 bases at V and 6 bases at J, leaving 8 bases unmatched. The CDR3 loop is CATSGGLAGGGADTQYF. CDR3 DNA: TGTGCCACCAGTGGGGGACTAGCGGGAGGAGGGGCCGATACGCAGTATTTT.

The V gene is TRBV25-1, the J gene TRBJ1-6, with 9 bases fitting TRBD1. Per the germline V gene, CDR1 is MGHDK and CDR2 is SYGVNS. V shed 4 bases and J 10 bases; nucleotides not matched to a gene: 5. The CDR3 consists of 14 residues. CDR3 residues: CASSVGQGFSPLHF. CDR3 nucleotides: TGTGCCAGCAGTGTGGGACAGGGTTTCTCACCCCTCCACTTT. The full variable domain, rest sourced from reference TRBV25-1 and TRBJ1-6, is EADIYQTPRYLVIGTGKKITLECSQTMGHDKMYWYQQDPGMELHLIHYSYGVNSTEKGDLSSESTVSRIRTEHFPLTLESARPSHTSQYLCASSVGQGFSPLHFGNGTRLTVT.

V is TRBV6-5 and J is TRBJ2-7; 7 bases agree with TRBD1. The CDR3 runs 12 residues. Per the germline V gene, CDR1 is MNHEY and CDR2 is SVGAGI. V trimming: 7 bases; J trimming: 2 bases; junction bases outside the gene matches: 2. The DNA of the CDR3 is TGTGCCAGCAAGGGGGCCCCCTACGAGCAGTACTTC. This codes for CASKGAPYEQYF.

The V gene is TRBV5-4, the J gene TRBJ2-2; no definite D call. CDR1 and CDR2 from the germline V gene are SGHNT and YYREEE (reference sequence). The V end was cut by 3 bases, the J end by 8 bases, with 8 bases between. This CDR3 has 12 amino acids. CDR3 DNA: TGTGCCAGCAGCTCTGCAGCGGGGGAGCTGTTTTTT. It translates to CASSSAAGELFF.

The chain carries TRBV27 and TRBJ1-3, with D hard to call. The length of the CDR3 is 16 residues. V was trimmed by 2 bases and J by 0 bases, leaving 11 bases between them. Germline assignment: CDR1 MNHEY and CDR2 SMNVEV (reference sequence). CDR3 bases: TGTGCCAGCAGTTTAGCAGGCCCCCTCTCTGGAAACACCATATATTTT. This gives the protein CASSLAGPLSGNTIYF.

CDR3 coding DNA: TGTGCCATCAGTGAGGAAGGCGGCAAAATTCACAATGAGCAGTTCTTC. Its protein product is CAISEEGGKIHNEQFF. V is TRBV10-3 and J is TRBJ2-1; D is unresolved. V shed 2 bases and J shed 5 bases, with 16 bases lying between them. The CDR3 is 16 residues long. From germline, CDR1 is ENHRY and CDR2 SYGVKD.

V gene TRBV7-2 combines with J gene TRBJ2-1, with 9 bases fitting TRBD2. Per the germline V gene, CDR1 is SGHTA and CDR2 is FQGNSA. This CDR3 contains 16 residues. V lost 1 base, J lost 0 bases, and 1 base stayed unmatched. DNA for the CDR3: TGTGCCAGCAGCTTAGGACTAGCGGCCTCCTACAATGAGCAGTTCTTC. Its translation is CASSLGLAASYNEQFF.

The chain combines TRBV7-9 with TRBJ1-3; D call uncertain. V gave up 1 base and J gave up 0 bases, with 10 bases separating them. The germline gives CDR1 SEHNR, CDR2 FQNEAQ (reference sequence). This CDR3 comprises 16 residues. The CDR3 DNA reads as TGTGCCAGCAGCTTAGTAGACTCCCGCTCTGGAAACACCATATATTTT. Translating gives CASSLVDSRSGNTIYF.

This chain joins TRBV27 and TRBJ1-6; the D gene is possibly TRBD1 (6 bases). Germline CDR1 and CDR2: MNHEY and SMNVEV (reference sequence). V was trimmed by 2 bases and J by 0 bases, leaving 8 bases between them. This CDR3 comprises 16 residues. CDR3 protein: CASSLEGGSYNSPLHF. The CDR3 coding sequence is TGTGCCAGCAGTTTAGAAGGGGGCTCCTATAATTCACCCCTCCACTTT.

This chain joins TRBV5-1 and TRBJ1-2; possibly TRBD1 for D (6 bases). V was clipped by 6 bases and J by 8 bases, with 26 bases between them. Germline V gene sequence: CDR1 SGHRS, CDR2 YFSETQ. The CDR3 contains 16 residues. For the CDR3, the DNA is TGCGCCAGCAACCTCGACGGGGGGGCTAGTCGGGACGGCTACACCTTC. It specifies CASNLDGGASRDGYTF.

The rearrangement joins TRBV29-1 to TRBJ2-1; 8 nucleotides agree with TRBD1. Unmatched junction bases numbered 5, after V lost 3 bases and J lost 4 bases. The CDR3 is made up of 14 amino acids. Per germline, CDR1 SQVTM and CDR2 ANQGSEA. This CDR3 is CSVEDRAGYNEQFF. CDR3 in DNA: TGCAGCGTTGAGGACAGGGCGGGTTACAATGAGCAGTTCTTC.

The chain is built from TRBV29-1 and TRBJ2-1, with TRBD2 as a possible D gene (6 bases). The CDR3 extends over 14 amino acids. Germline V gives CDR1 SQVTM, CDR2 ANQGSEA. V lost 7 bases and J 4 bases, leaving 17 bases between the germline ends. In DNA, the CDR3 is TGCAGCGCTCAGGGTGGTGGGGGGTACAATGAGCAGTTCTTC. As protein: CSAQGGGGYNEQFF.

V and J are TRBV21-1 and TRBJ1-3. TRBV21-1 is flagged as a pseudogene. The CDR3 has 15 amino acids. In DNA form, the CDR3 reads TGTGCCAGCAGCATCCGGGGGAGGGCTAGAAACACCATATATTTT. Its translation is CASSIRGRARNTIYF.

The chain couples TRBV28 to TRBJ1-4; TRBD1 is a possible D gene (5 bases). CDR1 and CDR2 from the germline V gene are MDHEN and SYDVKM. V lost 4 bases and J 8 bases, leaving 14 bases between the germline ends. This CDR3 has 14 residues. CDR3 amino acids: CASSSFRGGEKLFF. In DNA, the CDR3 is TGTGCCAGCAGTTCATTCCGGGGGGGGGAAAAACTGTTTTTT.

This clone was seen only once. The V gene is TRBV9, the J gene TRBJ2-2; D gene uncertain. V lost 0 bases and J lost 7, with 7 bases in between. The CDR3 totals 13 residues. CDR1 and CDR2 (germline): SGDLS, YYNGEE. CDR3 sequence (DNA): TGTGCCAGCAGCGTAGGTGTGAGCGGGGAGCTGTTTTTT. Translation: CASSVGVSGELFF. Using reference TRBV9 and TRBJ2-2 for the parts outside the CDR3, the full variable domain is DSGVTQTPKHLITATGQRVTLRCSPRSGDLSVYWYQQSLDQGLQFLIQYYNGEERAKGNILERFSAQQFPDLHSELNLSSLELGDSALYFCASSVGVSGELFFGEGSRLTVL.

The chain carries TRBV28 and TRBJ2-5; 10 bases match TRBD2. V dropped 6 bases and J dropped 7; count of bases not matched to a gene: 14. Germline CDR1 is MDHEN and CDR2 is SYDVKM. The CDR3 runs 16 residues. Here the CDR3 DNA reads TGTGCCAGCAGCCCTCGTGGACTAGCGGTACTGGGGACCCAGTACTTC. It yields the protein CASSPRGLAVLGTQYF.

The genes are TRBV7-2 and TRBJ2-7; 8 bases agree with TRBD1. Germline loops: CDR1 SGHTA, CDR2 FQGNSA. Trimming at V came to 5 bases and at J to 4 bases, leaving 7 bases not matched to a gene. This CDR3 contains 14 residues. CDR3 DNA: TGTGCCAGCAGCCCAACGGGACAGGATTACGAGCAGTACGTC. It codes for CASSPTGQDYEQYV.